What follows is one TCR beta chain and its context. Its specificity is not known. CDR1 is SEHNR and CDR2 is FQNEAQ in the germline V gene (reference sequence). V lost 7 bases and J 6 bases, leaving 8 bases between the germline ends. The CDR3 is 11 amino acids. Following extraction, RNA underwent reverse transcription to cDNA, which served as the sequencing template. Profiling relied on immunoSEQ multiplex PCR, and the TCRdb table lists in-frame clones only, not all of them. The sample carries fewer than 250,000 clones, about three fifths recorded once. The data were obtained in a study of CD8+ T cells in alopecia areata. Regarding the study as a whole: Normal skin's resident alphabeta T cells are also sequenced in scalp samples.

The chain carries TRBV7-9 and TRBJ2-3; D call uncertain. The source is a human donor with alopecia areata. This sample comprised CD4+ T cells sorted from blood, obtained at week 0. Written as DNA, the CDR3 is TGTGCCAGCACGTTCTTTGATACGCAGTATTTT. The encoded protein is CASTFFDTQYF.